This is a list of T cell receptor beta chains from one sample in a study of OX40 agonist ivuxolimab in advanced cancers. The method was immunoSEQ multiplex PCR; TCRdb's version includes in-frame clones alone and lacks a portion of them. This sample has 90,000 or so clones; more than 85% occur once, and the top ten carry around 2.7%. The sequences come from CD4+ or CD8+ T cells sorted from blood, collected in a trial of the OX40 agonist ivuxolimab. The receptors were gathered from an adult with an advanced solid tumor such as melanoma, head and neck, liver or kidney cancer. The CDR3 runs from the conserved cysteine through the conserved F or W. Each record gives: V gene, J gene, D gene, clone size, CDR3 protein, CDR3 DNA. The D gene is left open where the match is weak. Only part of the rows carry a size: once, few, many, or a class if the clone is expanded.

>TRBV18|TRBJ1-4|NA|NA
CASSPPSGSFTGANEKLFF
TGTGCCAGCTCACCACCGTCGGGCAGTTTTACGGGGGCTAATGAAAAACTGTTTTTT
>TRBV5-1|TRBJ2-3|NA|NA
CASNELGGSTDTQYF
TGCGCCAGCAACGAACTAGGGGGGAGCACAGATACGCAGTATTTT
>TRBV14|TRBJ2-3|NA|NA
CASSPQTLDTQYF
TGTGCCAGCAGCCCCCAAACCTTGGATACGCAGTATTTT
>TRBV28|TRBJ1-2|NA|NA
CASSLLSGSGGYTF
TGTGCCAGCAGTTTATTGTCAGGGTCGGGTGGCTACACCTTC
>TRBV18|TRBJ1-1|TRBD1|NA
CASSPETGITEAFF
TGTGCCAGCTCACCAGAGACAGGGATCACTGAAGCTTTCTTT
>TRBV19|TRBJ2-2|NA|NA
CASSIGKGLNTGELFF
TGTGCCAGTAGTATTGGGAAGGGGCTCAACACCGGGGAGCTGTTTTTT
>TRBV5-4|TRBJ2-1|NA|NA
CASSPPKSGSNNEQFF
TGTGCCAGCAGCCCTCCTAAGAGCGGGTCGAACAATGAGCAGTTCTTC
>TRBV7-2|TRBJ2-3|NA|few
CASSLRQISTDTQYF
TGTGCCAGCAGCTTACGACAGATTAGCACAGATACGCAGTATTTT
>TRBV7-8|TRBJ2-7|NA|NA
CASSPRGSYEQYF
TGTGCCAGCAGCCCAAGGGGCAGCTACGAGCAGTACTTC
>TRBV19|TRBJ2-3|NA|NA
CASSRAFTDTQYF
TGTGCCAGTAGTAGAGCATTCACAGATACGCAGTATTTT
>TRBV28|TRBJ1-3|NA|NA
CASIMSGSSGNTIYF
TGTGCCAGCATCATGTCAGGAAGCTCTGGAAACACCATATATTTT
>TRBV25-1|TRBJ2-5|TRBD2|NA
CASSPSGRQGRGETQYF
TGTGCCAGCTCCCCTAGCGGGAGGCAAGGTCGCGGCGAGACCCAGTACTTC
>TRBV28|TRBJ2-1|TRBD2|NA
CASSPTKRLAGRNEQFF
TGTGCCAGCAGTCCGACAAAACGACTAGCGGGACGCAATGAGCAGTTCTTC
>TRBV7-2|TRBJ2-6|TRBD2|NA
CASSLLSLAGVGANVLTF
TGTGCCAGCAGCTTATTGAGCCTAGCGGGAGTTGGGGCCAACGTCCTGACTTTC
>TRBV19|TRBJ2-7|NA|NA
CASSIGDSYEQYF
TGTGCCAGTAGTATAGGCGACAGCTACGAGCAGTACTTC
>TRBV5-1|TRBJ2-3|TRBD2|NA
CASSLPLAGGGADTQYF
TGCGCCAGCAGCTTGCCCTTAGCGGGAGGTGGAGCAGATACGCAGTATTTT
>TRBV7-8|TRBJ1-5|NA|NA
CASSLVAGGSNQPQHF
TGTGCCAGCAGCTTAGTAGCGGGAGGTAGCAATCAGCCCCAGCATTTT
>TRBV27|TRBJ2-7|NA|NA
CASRTTLGSYEQYF
TGTGCCAGCAGAACCACACTGGGGTCCTACGAGCAGTACTTC
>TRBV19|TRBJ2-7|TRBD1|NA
CASGTGDGREQYF
TGTGCCAGTGGGACAGGGGACGGGCGCGAGCAGTACTTC
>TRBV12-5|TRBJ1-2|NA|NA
CASGLGTPNYGYTF
TGTGCTAGTGGTTTGGGAACACCTAACTATGGCTACACCTTC
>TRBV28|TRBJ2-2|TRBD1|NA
CASSLYQGARTGELFF
TGTGCCAGCAGTTTATACCAGGGGGCGCGAACCGGGGAGCTGTTTTTT
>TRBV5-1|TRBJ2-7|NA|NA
CASPAPPLEQYF
TGCGCCAGTCCTGCTCCACCCCTCGAGCAGTACTTC
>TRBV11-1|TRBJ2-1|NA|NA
CASSLVGGISYNEQFF
TGTGCCAGCAGCTTAGTAGGGGGGATCTCCTACAATGAGCAGTTCTTC
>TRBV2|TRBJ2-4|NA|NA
CASSEREPPSLVKNIQYF
TGTGCCAGCAGTGAAAGGGAACCCCCCTCGTTGGTCAAAAACATTCAGTACTTC
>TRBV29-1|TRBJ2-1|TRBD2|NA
CSVEMGLAGASSYNEQFF
TGCAGCGTTGAAATGGGACTAGCGGGAGCCTCCTCCTACAATGAGCAGTTCTTC
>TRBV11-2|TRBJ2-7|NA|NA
CASSLDPPYYNTKQYF
TGTGCCAGCAGCTTAGATCCCCCTTATTATAATACGAAGCAGTACTTC
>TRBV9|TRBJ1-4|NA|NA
CASSVAASFNEKLFF
TGTGCCAGCAGCGTAGCGGCCAGTTTTAATGAAAAACTGTTTTTT
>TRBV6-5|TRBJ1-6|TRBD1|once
CASSLNGQGGYSPLHF
TGTGCCAGCAGTTTAAACGGACAGGGGGGCTATTCACCCCTCCACTTT
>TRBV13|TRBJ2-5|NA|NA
CASRDRAGTQYF
TGTGCGTCCCGGGATAGGGCAGGCACCCAGTACTTC
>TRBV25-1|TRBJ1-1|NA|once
CASSATGGLNTEAFF
TGTGCCAGCAGTGCGACAGGAGGATTGAACACTGAAGCTTTCTTT
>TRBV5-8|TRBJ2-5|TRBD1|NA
CASSLWTQGAETQYF
TGTGCCAGCAGCCTCTGGACTCAGGGGGCGGAGACCCAGTACTTC
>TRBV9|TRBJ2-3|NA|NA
CASSVGSSTDTQYF
TGTGCCAGCAGCGTAGGTAGCAGCACAGATACGCAGTATTTT
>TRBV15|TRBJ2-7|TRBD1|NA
CATSRPDRSITYEQYF
TGTGCCACCAGCAGACCGGACAGGAGCATAACCTACGAGCAGTACTTC
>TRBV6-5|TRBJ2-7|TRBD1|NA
CASSYGQGNEQYF
TGTGCCAGCAGTTACGGACAGGGTAACGAGCAGTACTTC
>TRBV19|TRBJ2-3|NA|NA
CASSTLLPTDTQYF
TGTGCCAGTAGTACGCTACTACCAACGGATACGCAGTATTTT
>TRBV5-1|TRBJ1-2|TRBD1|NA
CASSPGQGVYYGYTF
TGCGCCAGCAGCCCAGGACAGGGGGTTTACTATGGCTACACCTTC
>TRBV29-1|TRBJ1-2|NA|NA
CSVPNFRALNYGYTF
TGCAGCGTTCCTAATTTCCGGGCCTTAAACTATGGCTACACCTTC
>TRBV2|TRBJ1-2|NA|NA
CASSVKGAGGYTF
TGTGCCAGCAGTGTGAAGGGCGCGGGTGGCTACACCTTC
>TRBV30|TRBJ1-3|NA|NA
CAYRGTGNTIYF
TGTGCCTACCGGGGAACTGGAAACACCATATATTTT
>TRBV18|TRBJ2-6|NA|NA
CARPSGSGANVLTF
TGTGCCAGGCCCAGCGGCTCTGGGGCCAACGTCCTGACTTTC
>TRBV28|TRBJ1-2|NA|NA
CASSLGSGYTF
TGTGCCAGCAGTTTAGGAAGTGGCTACACCTTC
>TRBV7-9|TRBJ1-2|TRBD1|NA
CASTLQGVGLNYGYTF
TGTGCCAGCACTCTGCAGGGGGTAGGACTTAACTATGGCTACACCTTC
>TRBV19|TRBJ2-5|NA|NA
CASSKMTSRETQYF
TGTGCCAGTAGTAAGATGACTAGTCGAGAGACCCAGTACTTC
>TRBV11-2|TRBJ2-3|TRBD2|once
CASSQGGASGRSDTQYF
TGTGCCAGCAGTCAGGGGGGGGCTAGCGGGAGGTCAGATACGCAGTATTTT
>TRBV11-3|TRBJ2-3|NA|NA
CASSLGLAPDTQYF
TGTGCCAGCAGCTTAGGCCTAGCGCCAGATACGCAGTATTTT
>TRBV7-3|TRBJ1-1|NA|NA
CASSSTGRLNTEAFF
TGTGCCAGCAGCTCAACGGGACGGCTGAACACTGAAGCTTTCTTT
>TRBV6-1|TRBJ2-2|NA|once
CASSRGGLQAGELFF
TGTGCCAGCTCCCGAGGGGGACTGCAAGCCGGGGAGCTGTTTTTT
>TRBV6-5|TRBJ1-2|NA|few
CASSYGRGYTF
TGTGCCAGCAGTTACGGGCGTGGCTACACCTTC
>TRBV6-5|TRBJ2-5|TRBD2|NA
CASAPGTSVQTQYF
TGTGCCAGCGCCCCGGGGACTAGCGTACAGACCCAGTACTTC
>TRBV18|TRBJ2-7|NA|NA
CASSPDQRASYEQYF
TGTGCCAGCTCACCGGACCAGCGGGCATCCTACGAGCAGTACTTC
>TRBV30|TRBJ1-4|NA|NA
CAWKGGGEKLFF
TGTGCCTGGAAAGGGGGAGGCGAAAAACTGTTTTTT
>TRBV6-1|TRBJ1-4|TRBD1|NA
CASSPGDRGNEKLFF
TGTGCCAGCAGTCCCGGGGACAGGGGTAATGAAAAACTGTTTTTT
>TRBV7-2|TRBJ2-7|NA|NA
CASSHRDYEQYF
TGTGCCAGCAGCCACAGGGACTACGAGCAGTACTTC